These 22 T cell receptor beta chains share one sample of origin, sequenced in a study of post-analysis software for immune sequencing data. Study-wide points: There were several TRBV segments more frequent in patients than controls, and TRBV5-6, TRBV5-1 and TRBV20-1 were among them.

These receptors' antigens are unknown. Every TCR beta cDNA library bore unique molecular identifiers. TCRdb used MiXCR to reprocess the PCR reads, holding one entry per CDR3 protein. The sample has a few hundred thousand distinct CDR3 sequences, around a third seen once. The source material was blood. The receptors were sampled from a girl under 18 with multiple sclerosis.

This clonotype showed up just a few times. The chain uses TRBV20-1 and TRBJ2-3; 14 nucleotides align to TRBD2. The CDR3 has 16 residues. Germline CDR1 and CDR2: DFQATT and SNEGSKA (reference sequence). Losses at the gene ends were 1 base for V and 8 bases for J; bases not matched to a gene: 8. The CDR3 nucleotides read TGCAGTGCTAGAGCCCCGGGACTAGCGGGGGCCCCTACGCAGTATTTT. Translated, it gives CSARAPGLAGAPTQYF.

This clonotype was detected a few times. The rearrangement links TRBV6-5 to TRBJ2-7, with D perhaps matching TRBD2 (5 bases). Trimming pared 0 bases from V and 0 bases from J, leaving 12 bases between. The CDR3 covers 16 residues. Germline CDR1 is MNHEY and CDR2 is SVGAGI. In DNA, the CDR3 is TGTGCCAGCAGTTACTCTGGACTCGAGAGCTCCTACGAGCAGTACTTC. Its protein is CASSYSGLESSYEQYF.

About this clonotype: The junction differs from germline at one of its ends, possibly a read error. The gene calls are TRBV20-1 and TRBJ2-1, with 10 bases aligning to TRBD2. The CDR3 has 14 amino acids. The germline V gene has CDR1 DFQATT and CDR2 SNEGSKA (reference sequence). CDR3 loop: CSARAAGGYNEQFF. The CDR3 bases are TGCAGTGCAAGAGCAGCGGGGGGGTACAATGAGCAGTTCTTC.

The gene calls are TRBV4-2 and TRBJ2-3; TRBD2 matches at 10 bases. Per germline, CDR1 LGHNA and CDR2 YNFKEQ. V shed 0 bases and J 5 bases; nucleotides not matched to a gene: 8. This CDR3 is 17 amino acids long. The CDR3 coding sequence is TGTGCCAGCAGCCAAGATAGGGCTAGCGGGGGTATAGATACGCAGTATTTT. This sequence encodes CASSQDRASGGIDTQYF.

The V call is TRBV12-3 or TRBV12-4, the J call TRBJ2-3, with 9 nucleotides matching TRBD2. The CDR3 covers 17 residues. The V segment lost 5 bases and the J segment 2 bases; nucleotides outside the gene matches: 11. CDR3 in amino acids: CASSPQLAGGPTDTQYF. The CDR3 nucleotides read TGTGCCAGCAGTCCCCAGTTGGCGGGGGGGCCCACAGATACGCAGTATTTT.

The chain has TRBV20-1 and TRBJ2-4, with D maybe TRBD2 (7 bases). The closer fit of TRBJ2-7 to the DNA end suggests the J call may be wrong. The CDR3 sequence is 14 residues long. Germline CDR1 and CDR2: DFQATT and SNEGSKA (reference sequence). Here the CDR3 reads CSAGRGTKLYEQYF. CDR3 sequence (DNA): TGCAGTGCTGGGAGGGGGACAAAACTCTACGAGCAGTACTTC.

The chain combines TRBV20-1 with TRBJ1-2; 9 positions match TRBD1. Germline V lookup: CDR1 DFQATT, CDR2 SNEGSKA (reference sequence). The CDR3 consists of 13 residues. V shed 5 bases, J shed 8 bases, and the junction held 9 bases outside the gene matches. This CDR3 is CSAHPSGTGGYTF. CDR3 coding DNA: TGCAGTGCTCACCCCTCCGGGACAGGGGGCTACACCTTC.

This chain connects TRBV5-1 to TRBJ1-6; D is undetermined. The CDR3 has 15 residues. From germline, CDR1 is SGHRS and CDR2 YFSETQ. The V and J ends lost 1 base and 6 bases respectively, with 11 bases between them. CDR3 sequence: CASSLRTDRNSPLHF. The CDR3 DNA sequence: TGCGCCAGCAGCTTGAGGACGGACCGTAATTCACCCCTCCACTTT. Drawing the rest from reference TRBV5-1 and TRBJ1-6, the complete variable domain is KAGVTQTPRYLIKTRGQQVTLSCSPISGHRSVSWYQQTPGQGLQFLFEYFSETQRNKGNFPGRFSGRQFSNSRSEMNVSTLELGDSALYLCASSLRTDRNSPLHFGNGTRLTVT.

The chain uses TRBV18 and TRBJ2-1; TRBD2 aligns across 8 bases. The CDR3 is 15 residues long. The V and J ends lost 0 bases and 5 bases, in that order; junction bases with no gene match: 3. In germline, CDR1 is KGHSH, CDR2 LQKENI. The CDR3 spells CASSPPGTRNNEQFF. CDR3 in DNA: TGTGCCAGCTCACCACCGGGGACTAGGAACAATGAGCAGTTCTTC.

J is TRBJ2-7 and V is TRBV5-1; the D gene could be TRBD1 or TRBD2 (5 bases each). Germline CDR1 is SGHRS and CDR2 is YFSETQ. The V end was cut by 3 bases, the J end by 1 base, with 14 bases between. This CDR3 is built from 15 residues. In DNA form, the CDR3 reads TGCGCCAGCAGCTCTTCTGAGGGGATTTCCTACGAGCAGTACTTC. The encoded protein is CASSSSEGISYEQYF. The full variable domain, with the rest looked up from reference TRBV5-1 and TRBJ2-7, is KAGVTQTPRYLIKTRGQQVTLSCSPISGHRSVSWYQQTPGQGLQFLFEYFSETQRNKGNFPGRFSGRQFSNSRSEMNVSTLELGDSALYLCASSSSEGISYEQYFGPGTRLTVT.

At least ten counts were recorded for this clonotype. This sequence joins TRBV7-2 and TRBJ2-5; TRBD1 is a possible D gene (5 bases). CDR3 length equals 13 residues. Germline V gives CDR1 SGHTA, CDR2 FQGNSA. Trimming left V 1 base short and J 5 bases short, with 8 bases between. CDR3 DNA: TGTGCCAGCAGCTTAGTTGGGGCTGAGACCCAGTACTTC. The encoded protein is CASSLVGAETQYF.

The chain is built from TRBV2 and TRBJ1-6; D gene uncertain. Deletions cut 5 bases from V and 9 bases from J, with 14 bases between. There are 14 residues in the CDR3. The V gene's germline CDR1 is SNHLY and CDR2 FYNNEI. The CDR3 nucleotides read TGTGCCAGCAGTCCTCCCAGTTTTATTTCACCCCTCCACTTT. The encoded protein is CASSPPSFISPLHF.

This clonotype was counted a few times. J is TRBJ1-6 and V is TRBV7-3, with no clear D. The length of the CDR3 is 14 residues. Trimming removed 5 bases at V and 7 bases at J, with 12 bases between. Germline values: CDR1 SGHTA, CDR2 FQGTGA. The CDR3 nucleotides are TGTGCCAGCAGCCAGACCGGACCAAATTCACCCCTCCACTTT. Translated, it gives CASSQTGPNSPLHF.

The chain uses TRBV7-2 and TRBJ2-5; 7 bases match TRBD2. The CDR3 runs to 16 residues. Germline-derived CDR1 and CDR2 are SGHTA and FQGNSA. The trim removed 2 bases at V and 5 bases at J, leaving 11 bases unmatched. CDR3 protein: CASSLSTSRGRETQYF. The CDR3 DNA reads as TGTGCCAGCAGCTTATCGACTAGCCGCGGTCGGGAGACCCAGTACTTC. The variable domain in full, with the rest retrieved from reference TRBV7-2 and TRBJ2-5, is GAGVSQSPSNKVTEKGKDVELRCDPISGHTALYWYRQSLGQGLEFLIYFQGNSAPDKSGLPSDRFSAERTGGSVSTLTIQRTQQEDSAVYLCASSLSTSRGRETQYFGPGTRLLVL.

The chain carries TRBV30 and TRBJ2-1; D unclear. The CDR3 is made up of 13 amino acids. V lost 3 bases to trimming and J lost 6 bases, with 12 bases between them. Germline V gene lookup returns CDR1 GTSNPN and CDR2 SVGIG (reference sequence). In DNA, the CDR3 is TGTGCCTGGAGACAAAATCCCCTCAATGAGCAGTTCTTC. This translates into CAWRQNPLNEQFF.

The gene calls are TRBV6-1 and TRBJ1-1; 11 positions match TRBD1. Germline trimming cut 7 bases from V and 4 bases from J; bases unmatched to any gene: 14. CDR3 length equals 17 residues. Per the germline V gene, CDR1 is MNHNS and CDR2 is SASEGT. For the CDR3, the DNA is TGTGCCAGCACCCTCGGACAGGGGGCCGGTGGTAGCACTGAAGCTTTCTTT. It specifies CASTLGQGAGGSTEAFF.

CDR3 region: CASSLGVRGKLFF. DNA of the CDR3: TGTGCCAGCAGCTTAGGCGTAAGAGGAAAACTGTTTTTT. The chain joins TRBV11-2 to TRBJ1-4; no firm D call. Trimming shortened V by 1 base and J by 10 bases, and 10 bases separated the two germline ends. This CDR3 has 13 residues. Per the germline V gene, CDR1 is SGHAT and CDR2 is FQNNGV.

The J gene is TRBJ2-3, the V gene TRBV5-1; 7 bases are shared with TRBD2. This CDR3 region has 16 residues. The germline CDR1 and CDR2 sequences are SGHRS and YFSETQ. Trimming took 0 bases from V and 2 from J; bases not matched to a gene: 6. CDR3 nucleotide sequence: TGCGCCAGCAGCTTGGAACCCGCGGGGGACACAGATACGCAGTATTTT. Amino acids: CASSLEPAGDTDTQYF. Filled out from reference TRBV5-1 and TRBJ2-3, the complete variable domain reads KAGVTQTPRYLIKTRGQQVTLSCSPISGHRSVSWYQQTPGQGLQFLFEYFSETQRNKGNFPGRFSGRQFSNSRSEMNVSTLELGDSALYLCASSLEPAGDTDTQYFGPGTRLTVL.

This chain links TRBV20-1 with TRBJ2-3; the D call may be TRBD1 or TRBD2 (5 bases each). V was trimmed by 3 bases and J by 5 bases, leaving 15 bases between them. The germline V gene encodes CDR1 DFQATT and CDR2 SNEGSKA (reference sequence). The CDR3 contains 14 residues. The DNA for the CDR3 is TGCAGTGCTAGCCACCGGGACGCCGGAGATACGCAGTATTTT. Translated, it gives CSASHRDAGDTQYF.

This clonotype has just a few counts. The chain recombines TRBV20-1 with TRBJ2-5; 9 nucleotides align to TRBD2. This CDR3 contains 16 residues. Unmatched junction bases numbered 15, after V lost 1 base and J lost 9 bases. Per germline, CDR1 DFQATT and CDR2 SNEGSKA (reference sequence). CDR3 coding DNA: TGCAGTGCTAGAGTATTGGGAGCGGGGGGCTCCAGGCCCCAGTACTTC. It is translated as CSARVLGAGGSRPQYF.

With respect to this clonotype: A read error may produce the germline difference seen at one junction end. J is TRBJ1-1 and V is TRBV12-3 or TRBV12-4; no firm D call. This CDR3 has 14 residues. CDR3 region: CVSSFLAANTEAFF. The CDR3 coding sequence is TGTGTCAGCAGTTTTTTAGCGGCGAACACTGAAGCTTTCTTT.

This clonotype was seen repeatedly, ten times or more. The rearrangement links TRBV12-3 or TRBV12-4 to TRBJ2-7, with TRBD1 matching over 7 bases. The trim removed 3 bases at V and 7 bases at J, leaving 9 bases unmatched. This CDR3 has 14 residues. The CDR3 DNA is TGTGCCAGCAGTTTCTCAGACAGGGCGCGGGAGCAGTACTTC. Its protein is CASSFSDRAREQYF.